The 32 T cell receptor beta chains given below trace back to one sample, sequenced in a study of control samples from healthy donors and cancer patients. TCRdb's copy holds only in-frame clones and misses some; the assay was immunoSEQ multiplex PCR. The table has about 250,000 clones, more than 65% seen once. Sequenced: PBMCs. All receptors derive from a woman aged 60-75 years with lung cancer.

This clone was seen a handful of times. V gene TRBV11-2 combines with J gene TRBJ2-1; 9 bases map to TRBD2. CDR1 SGHAT and CDR2 FQNNGV come from the germline V gene. With V trimmed by 3 bases and J by 7 bases, 7 bases remained unmatched. This CDR3 has 15 amino acids. CDR3: CASSFSSGGFNEQFF. In DNA, the CDR3 is TGTGCCAGCAGCTTCTCGAGCGGGGGGTTTAATGAGCAGTTCTTC.

The chain employs TRBV15 and TRBJ2-1; no reliable D call. Germline loops: CDR1 LNHNV, CDR2 YYDKDF (reference sequence). CDR3 length equals 15 residues. V lost 1 base and J lost 6, with 13 bases in between. The CDR3, as DNA: TGTGCCACCAGCAGAGTTTTCATGTTGGGCAATGAGCAGTTCTTC. Protein product: CATSRVFMLGNEQFF.

The chain carries TRBV6-5 and TRBJ2-5; D gene unclear. Germline V lookup: CDR1 MNHEY, CDR2 SVGAGI. V shed 3 bases and J shed 2 bases, with 7 bases lying between them. The CDR3 has 13 amino acids. DNA of the CDR3: TGTGCCAGCAGTTATACCAGACAAGAGACCCAGTACTTC. It is translated as CASSYTRQETQYF.

The V gene is TRBV4-1, the J gene TRBJ1-6, with 11 nucleotides matching TRBD1. CDR1 is MGHRA and CDR2 is YSYEKL in the germline V gene. The CDR3 extends over 16 amino acids. The ends lost 1 base at V and 10 bases at J; junction bases unmatched: 6. CDR3 residues: CASSQAPDRGLSPLHF. The CDR3 DNA reads TGCGCCAGCAGCCAAGCCCCGGACAGGGGGCTCTCACCCCTCCACTTT.

The chain carries TRBV30 and TRBJ2-3; 7 nucleotides agree with TRBD1. Per germline, CDR1 GTSNPN and CDR2 SVGIG (reference sequence). CDR3 size: 13 residues. With 0 bases clipped from V and 4 bases from J, the junction kept 1 base outside the gene matches. The DNA for the CDR3 is TGTGCCTGGAGTGTACAGGGGCCAGATACGCAGTATTTT. Translated, it gives CAWSVQGPDTQYF.

The chain employs TRBV18 and TRBJ1-1; no definite D call. The V and J ends lost 2 bases and 4 bases respectively, with 11 bases between them. The CDR3 is 14 amino acids. From germline, CDR1 is KGHSH and CDR2 LQKENI. CDR3 sequence (DNA): TGTGCCAGCTCACCAGATTTGGGTATCACTGAAGCTTTCTTT. Its translation: CASSPDLGITEAFF.

The V and J genes are TRBV4-2 and TRBJ2-5, with D maybe TRBD1 (5 bases). Trimming took off 0 bases at V and 2 bases at J, with 13 bases between the two ends. The CDR3 has 16 amino acids. From germline, CDR1 is LGHNA and CDR2 YNFKEQ. The CDR3 nucleotides are TGTGCCAGCAGCCAAGATTTGGGGCTAATACAAGAGACCCAGTACTTC. Encoded protein: CASSQDLGLIQETQYF.

The chain joins TRBV11-2 to TRBJ1-1, with TRBD1 as a possible D gene (6 bases). Germline lookup yields CDR1 SGHAT and CDR2 FQNNGV. The V gene lost 8 bases and the J gene lost 1 base, with 17 bases spanning the gap. There are 15 residues in the CDR3. The CDR3, as DNA: TGTGCCAGCCTGCGGTTGCCGGGGGCGAACACTGAAGCTTTCTTT. Its translation: CASLRLPGANTEAFF.

Only a few counts were recorded for this clone. The rearrangement uses TRBV28 and TRBJ1-6; the D gene is possibly TRBD1 (5 bases). The V gene's germline CDR1 is MDHEN and CDR2 SYDVKM. CDR3 length equals 13 residues. Trimming left V 7 bases short and J 3 bases short, with 7 bases between. DNA of the CDR3: TGTGCCAGCAAGGGGATCTATAATTCACCCCTCCACTTT. Its translation is CASKGIYNSPLHF.

The rearrangement uses TRBV28 and TRBJ1-2, with TRBD1 as a possible D gene (6 bases). There are 15 residues in the CDR3. The germline CDR1 and CDR2 sequences are MDHEN and SYDVKM. V gave up 0 bases and J gave up 7 bases, with 15 bases separating them. CDR3 nucleotide sequence: TGTGCCAGCAGTTTATGGGACAGCCGAGGGGGTGGCTACACCTTC. The encoded protein is CASSLWDSRGGGYTF.

The V call is TRBV5-4, the J call TRBJ2-5; 10 positions agree with TRBD2. Trimming cost V 3 bases and J 0 bases; bases outside gene matches: 5. CDR3 length: 16 residues. Germline values: CDR1 SGHNT, CDR2 YYREEE (reference sequence). CDR3 bases: TGTGCCAGCAGCTGGGCAGCGGGAGGGTACCAAGAGACCCAGTACTTC. Translation: CASSWAAGGYQETQYF.

Concerning this clone itself: Other nucleotide sequences from this sample produce the same CDR3. The V call is TRBV3-1 (or the pseudogene TRBV3-2), the J call TRBJ2-2; unclear D gene. Per the germline V gene, CDR1 is LGHDT and CDR2 is YNNKEL (reference sequence). This CDR3 has 12 residues. Deletions cut 4 bases from V and 4 bases from J, with 4 bases between. The DNA for the CDR3 is TGTGCCAGCAGCCGTGGCACCGGGGAGCTGTTTTTT. This gives the protein CASSRGTGELFF.

A note on this clone: The junction departs from germline at one end; a sequencing error may be responsible. This chain joins TRBV7-8 and TRBJ1-2; no definite D call. There are 16 residues in the CDR3. Per germline, CDR1 SGHVS and CDR2 FQNEAQ. CDR3 loop: CASSLVGRQYNYGYTF. CDR3 sequence (DNA): TGTGCCAGCAGCTTAGTTGGGCGCCAGTACAACTATGGCTATACCTTC.

V usage is TRBV3-1 (or the pseudogene TRBV3-2) and J usage is TRBJ2-7; no reliable D call. Trimming took off 4 bases at V and 0 bases at J, with 10 bases between the two ends. There are 14 residues in the CDR3. Germline V gene sequence: CDR1 LGHDT, CDR2 YNNKEL (reference sequence). The CDR3 nucleotides are TGTGCCAGCAGCCCACTGACGGTCTCCTACGAGCAGTACTTC. Residues: CASSPLTVSYEQYF.

The chain couples TRBV3-1 (or the pseudogene TRBV3-2) to TRBJ2-5; 9 bases are a match to TRBD2. Germline CDR1 and CDR2: LGHDT and YNNKEL (reference sequence). CDR3 length: 13 residues. Trimming cost V 3 bases and J 5 bases; bases outside gene matches: 1. The CDR3 DNA sequence: TGTGCCAGCAGCCAGAGCGGGGGGGAGACCCAGTACTTC. Amino acid sequence: CASSQSGGETQYF.

The chain recombines TRBV18 with TRBJ2-3; 11 bases fit TRBD1. Germline V gene sequence: CDR1 KGHSH, CDR2 LQKENI. Germline trimming cut 1 base from V and 4 bases from J; bases unmatched to any gene: 1. CDR3 length: 15 amino acids. Here the CDR3 reads CASSPQGQGADTQYF. The CDR3 coding sequence is TGTGCCAGCTCACCACAGGGACAGGGGGCAGATACGCAGTATTTT.

The chain links TRBV5-6 to TRBJ1-2, with D tentatively TRBD1 (5 bases). V was pared by 0 bases and J by 2 bases, with 14 bases between. CDR1 and CDR2 from the germline V gene are SGHDT and YYEEEE. The CDR3 covers 16 residues. The CDR3 loop reads CASSLAPDSFNYGYTF. The CDR3 DNA is TGTGCCAGCAGCTTGGCCCCCGACAGCTTCAACTATGGCTACACCTTC.

V is TRBV7-8 and J is TRBJ1-1; D is unresolved. This CDR3 is built from 14 residues. Trimming cost V 5 bases and J 1 base, with 11 bases left between them. Germline CDR1 and CDR2: SGHVS and FQNEAQ. The CDR3 nucleotides read TGTGCCAGCAGCCTTAGGAACAGGAACACTGAAGCTTTCTTT. Its translation: CASSLRNRNTEAFF.

The chain combines TRBV9 with TRBJ1-3; unclear D gene. The V and J ends lost 4 bases and 1 base respectively, with 15 bases between them. Germline V CDR1 and CDR2: SGDLS, YYNGEE. CDR3 length: 16 amino acids. The DNA for the CDR3 is TGTGCCAGCAGCCCCTTCCAGGCGGGGTCTGGAAACACCATATATTTT. Residues: CASSPFQAGSGNTIYF.

The rearrangement joins TRBV27 to TRBJ2-7; D is uncertain. This CDR3 has 13 residues. The germline CDR1 and CDR2 sequences are MNHEY and SMNVEV (reference sequence). The V and J ends lost 3 bases and 3 bases respectively, with 9 bases between them. This CDR3 is CASSFGRIYEQYF. In nucleotides, the CDR3 is TGTGCCAGCAGTTTTGGACGTATCTACGAGCAGTACTTC.

The chain joins TRBV5-4 to TRBJ2-1; 7 bases fit TRBD2. V shed 0 bases and J 10 bases; nucleotides not matched to a gene: 4. This CDR3 is built from 13 residues. The germline V gene has CDR1 SGHNT and CDR2 YYREEE (reference sequence). The CDR3 coding sequence is TGTGCCAGCAGCTTGGCTAACGGGGGGGAGCAGTTCTTC. This gives the protein CASSLANGGEQFF. The whole variable domain, remainder taken from reference TRBV5-4 and TRBJ2-1, is ETGVTQSPTHLIKTRGQQVTLRCSSQSGHNTVSWYQQALGQGPQFIFQYYREEENGRGNFPPRFSGLQFPNYSSELNVNALELDDSALYLCASSLANGGEQFFGPGTRLTVL.

The rearrangement links TRBV27 to TRBJ2-1, with 10 bases aligning to TRBD2. Germline values: CDR1 MNHEY, CDR2 SMNVEV (reference sequence). V lost 6 bases to trimming and J lost 16 bases; unmatched junction nucleotides: 9. The CDR3 is made up of 12 amino acids. This CDR3 reads CASSLTSGMDFF. The DNA of the CDR3 is TGTGCCAGCAGCTTAACTAGCGGGATGGACTTCTTC.

This chain's CDR3 is CASSEGPTGTQYF. The CDR3 bases are TGTGCCAGCAGCGAGGGACCAACGGGTACGCAGTATTTT. This sequence joins TRBV9 and TRBJ2-3; D assignment may be TRBD1 or TRBD2 (5 bases each). Trimming cost V 3 bases and J 8 bases, with 13 bases left between them. The CDR3 has 13 residues. Per the germline V gene, CDR1 is SGDLS and CDR2 is YYNGEE.

The chain couples TRBV7-9 to TRBJ1-3; D ambiguous. Germline lookup yields CDR1 SEHNR and CDR2 FQNEAQ (reference sequence). The CDR3 is 16 amino acids. The ends were cut back, 3 bases at V and 3 bases at J, with 15 bases in the middle. CDR3 sequence reads: CASSLREGVSGNTIYF. The DNA for the CDR3 is TGTGCCAGCAGCTTGAGGGAGGGAGTGAGTGGAAACACCATATATTTT.

This clone was picked up many times. This chain uses TRBV6-6 with TRBJ2-3; D perhaps matches TRBD2 (5 bases). Trimming cost V 0 bases and J 6 bases, with 10 bases left between them. CDR3 length: 14 amino acids. Looked up from germline, CDR1 is MNHNY and CDR2 is SVGAGI (reference sequence). The CDR3 bases are TGTGCCAGCAGTTACTCAGGGAGAGAGGATACGCAGTATTTT. Translation: CASSYSGREDTQYF.

The J gene is TRBJ1-1, the V gene TRBV7-9, with D uncertain. Germline CDR1 and CDR2: SEHNR and FQNEAQ (reference sequence). V lost 1 base, J lost 6 bases, and 15 bases lay in between. The CDR3 consists of 15 residues. The CDR3 reads CASSLDKGGFPEAFF. The DNA of the CDR3 is TGTGCCAGCAGCTTAGACAAGGGCGGCTTCCCTGAAGCTTTCTTT.

This chain uses TRBV19 with TRBJ2-7, with TRBD2 matching over 9 bases. Germline loops: CDR1 LNHDA, CDR2 SQIVND (reference sequence). Trimming removed 4 bases from V and 4 bases from J; junction bases left unmatched: 5. This CDR3 comprises 14 residues. CDR3 coding DNA: TGTGCCAGTAGTAGGGTAGCGGGAGAGTACGAGCAGTACTTC. Protein: CASSRVAGEYEQYF.

The rearrangement links TRBV14 to TRBJ2-4; 7 bases are a match to TRBD1. CDR3 length: 15 residues. Germline CDR1 SGHDN, CDR2 FVKESK. V lost 3 bases, J lost 4 bases, and 6 bases stayed unmatched. CDR3: CASSHDRAWKNIQYF. As DNA, the CDR3 is TGTGCCAGCAGCCACGACAGGGCGTGGAAAAACATTCAGTACTTC.

The rearrangement uses TRBV28 and TRBJ2-7; TRBD2 matches 9 bases. Germline assignment: CDR1 MDHEN and CDR2 SYDVKM. The J segment lost 1 base and the V segment lost 6 bases, leaving 10 bases of the junction unmatched. The CDR3 extends over 16 amino acids. The CDR3 DNA sequence: TGTGCCAGCAGACCATTAGCGGGAGCGGGATCCTACGAGCAGTACTTC. Its translation: CASRPLAGAGSYEQYF.

V is TRBV5-6 and J is TRBJ1-4; 7 nucleotides agree with TRBD1. The CDR3 contains 14 residues. Trimming removed 0 bases from V and 6 bases from J; junction bases left unmatched: 2. Looked up from germline, CDR1 is SGHDT and CDR2 is YYEEEE. The CDR3 here is CASSLGDRDEKLFF. The DNA for the CDR3 is TGTGCCAGCAGCTTGGGTGACAGGGATGAAAAACTGTTTTTT. Looking up the rest from reference TRBV5-6 and TRBJ1-4 gives the full variable domain: DAGVTQSPTHLIKTRGQQVTLRCSPKSGHDTVSWYQQALGQGPQFIFQYYEEEERQRGNFPDRFSGHQFPNYSSELNVNALLLGDSALYLCASSLGDRDEKLFFGSGTQLSVL.

On this clone itself: Other nucleotide sequences in the sample specify the same CDR3. The rearrangement uses TRBV9 and TRBJ1-1, with D perhaps TRBD1 (5 bases). Trimming removed 2 bases from V and 1 base from J, with 6 bases in between. Germline CDR1 and CDR2: SGDLS and YYNGEE. This CDR3 is 13 amino acids long. The CDR3 sequence: CASSVTGNTEAFF. CDR3 DNA: TGTGCCAGCAGCGTTACAGGGAACACTGAAGCTTTCTTT.

The genes are TRBV12-5 and TRBJ1-6, with 9 bases lining up with TRBD1. Germline V gene data show CDR1 as LGHNT and CDR2 as FRNRAP. The V and J ends lost 7 bases and 8 bases, in that order; junction bases with no gene match: 6. The CDR3 extends over 14 amino acids. The CDR3 DNA reads TGTGCTAGTGTCAGAGACAGGGGGGATTCACCCCTCCACTTT. Its protein product is CASVRDRGDSPLHF.